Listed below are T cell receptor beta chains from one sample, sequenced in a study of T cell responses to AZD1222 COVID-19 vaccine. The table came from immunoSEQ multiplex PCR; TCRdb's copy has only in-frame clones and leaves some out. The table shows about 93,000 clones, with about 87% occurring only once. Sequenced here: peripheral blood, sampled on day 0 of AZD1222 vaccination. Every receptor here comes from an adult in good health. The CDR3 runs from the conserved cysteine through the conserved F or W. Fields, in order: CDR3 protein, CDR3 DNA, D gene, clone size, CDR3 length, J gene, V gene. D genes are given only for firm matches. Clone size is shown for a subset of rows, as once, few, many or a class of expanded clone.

CDR3 protein: CASSQKGLAGAGGDTQYF
CDR3 DNA: TGTGCCAGCAGCCAGAAAGGACTAGCGGGAGCCGGCGGAGATACGCAGTATTTT
D gene: TRBD2
clone size: .
CDR3 length: 18
J gene: TRBJ2-3
V gene: TRBV3-1/TRBV3-2

CDR3 protein: CASSQDGEAEAFF
CDR3 DNA: TGTGCCAGCAGCCAAGATGGAGAGGCTGAAGCTTTCTTT
D gene: .
clone size: .
CDR3 length: 13
J gene: TRBJ1-1
V gene: TRBV3-1/TRBV3-2

CDR3 protein: CASSYSESNTEAFF
CDR3 DNA: TGTGCCAGCAGTTACTCGGAGTCGAACACTGAAGCTTTCTTT
D gene: .
clone size: .
CDR3 length: 14
J gene: TRBJ1-1
V gene: TRBV6-6

CDR3 protein: CASSSSRGPNTEAFF
CDR3 DNA: TGTGCCAGCAGCTCTTCTCGAGGGCCGAACACTGAAGCTTTCTTT
D gene: .
clone size: .
CDR3 length: 15
J gene: TRBJ1-1
V gene: TRBV11-3

CDR3 protein: CASSRKQGAAEKLFF
CDR3 DNA: TGTGCCAGTAGCCGGAAACAGGGGGCGGCCGAAAAACTGTTTTTT
D gene: TRBD1
clone size: .
CDR3 length: 15
J gene: TRBJ1-4
V gene: TRBV19

CDR3 protein: CSVGKGDTIYGYTF
CDR3 DNA: TGCAGCGTAGGAAAGGGCGACACCATCTATGGCTACACCTTC
D gene: .
clone size: .
CDR3 length: 14
J gene: TRBJ1-2
V gene: TRBV29-1

CDR3 protein: CASSIKGTGELFF
CDR3 DNA: TGTGCCAGTAGTATCAAAGGGACCGGGGAGCTGTTTTTT
D gene: .
clone size: .
CDR3 length: 13
J gene: TRBJ2-2
V gene: TRBV19

CDR3 protein: CASSPLWGRETQYF
CDR3 DNA: TGTGCCAGCAGTCCCCTCTGGGGGAGGGAGACCCAGTACTTC
D gene: .
clone size: .
CDR3 length: 14
J gene: TRBJ2-5
V gene: TRBV28

CDR3 protein: CASSPGTLSSGNTIYF
CDR3 DNA: TGTGCCAGCAGCCCGGGGACCCTATCCTCTGGAAACACCATATATTTT
D gene: .
clone size: many
CDR3 length: 16
J gene: TRBJ1-3
V gene: TRBV9

CDR3 protein: CASLAGLQETQYF
CDR3 DNA: TGTGCCAGCCTTGCGGGACTCCAAGAGACCCAGTACTTC
D gene: .
clone size: .
CDR3 length: 13
J gene: TRBJ2-5
V gene: TRBV18

CDR3 protein: CSVLSPGQGGETQYF
CDR3 DNA: TGCAGCGTTCTATCCCCCGGACAGGGAGGAGAGACCCAGTACTTC
D gene: TRBD1
clone size: .
CDR3 length: 15
J gene: TRBJ2-5
V gene: TRBV29-1

CDR3 protein: CASSHASGTTGELFF
CDR3 DNA: TGTGCCAGCAGCCACGCTAGCGGGACCACCGGGGAGCTGTTTTTT
D gene: TRBD2
clone size: .
CDR3 length: 15
J gene: TRBJ2-2
V gene: TRBV14

CDR3 protein: CASSRDSPRETQYF
CDR3 DNA: TGTGCCAGCAGCCGGGACAGCCCCCGAGAGACCCAGTACTTC
D gene: TRBD1
clone size: .
CDR3 length: 14
J gene: TRBJ2-5
V gene: TRBV7-9

CDR3 protein: CASSPRGDTEAFF
CDR3 DNA: TGTGCCAGCAGTCCCAGGGGAGACACTGAAGCTTTCTTT
D gene: .
clone size: .
CDR3 length: 13
J gene: TRBJ1-1
V gene: TRBV27

CDR3 protein: CASSLMDGTEAFF
CDR3 DNA: TGCGCCAGCAGCTTGATGGACGGCACTGAAGCTTTCTTT
D gene: .
clone size: few
CDR3 length: 13
J gene: TRBJ1-1
V gene: TRBV5-1

CDR3 protein: CASSLGPSPRQNKIYEQYF
CDR3 DNA: TGTGCCAGCAGCTTAGGGCCCTCCCCTAGGCAGAATAAAATCTACGAGCAGTACTTC
D gene: .
clone size: .
CDR3 length: 19
J gene: TRBJ2-7
V gene: TRBV7-2

CDR3 protein: CASSMTTGFMKAFF
CDR3 DNA: TGCGCCAGTAGCATGACGACAGGGTTCATGAAAGCTTTCTTT
D gene: TRBD1
clone size: .
CDR3 length: 14
J gene: TRBJ1-1
V gene: TRBV5-1

CDR3 protein: CASSIDAVVLTF
CDR3 DNA: TGTGCCAGTAGTATAGACGCGGTCGTCCTGACTTTC
D gene: .
clone size: .
CDR3 length: 12
J gene: TRBJ2-6
V gene: TRBV19

CDR3 protein: CASSTTGLGGYTF
CDR3 DNA: TGTGCCAGCAGCACTACAGGCCTAGGAGGCTACACCTTC
D gene: .
clone size: .
CDR3 length: 13
J gene: TRBJ1-2
V gene: TRBV7-9

CDR3 protein: CASSQSGSRTDTQYF
CDR3 DNA: TGTGCCAGCAGTCAGAGCGGGAGCCGCACAGATACGCAGTATTTT
D gene: TRBD2
clone size: .
CDR3 length: 15
J gene: TRBJ2-3
V gene: TRBV28

CDR3 protein: CTSSQEGAGLKEKLFF
CDR3 DNA: TGCACCAGCAGCCAAGAGGGGGCAGGGCTGAAGGAAAAACTGTTTTTT
D gene: .
clone size: .
CDR3 length: 16
J gene: TRBJ1-4
V gene: TRBV1

CDR3 protein: CSASQSPMNTEAFF
CDR3 DNA: TGCAGTGCTAGTCAGAGTCCCATGAACACTGAAGCTTTCTTT
D gene: .
clone size: .
CDR3 length: 14
J gene: TRBJ1-1
V gene: TRBV20-1

CDR3 protein: CASSHRGGELFF
CDR3 DNA: TGTGCCAGCAGCCACAGGGGGGGGGAGCTGTTTTTT
D gene: TRBD1
clone size: .
CDR3 length: 12
J gene: TRBJ2-2
V gene: TRBV6-5

CDR3 protein: CASSQITKWGLAPGANVLTF
CDR3 DNA: TGTGCCAGCAGCCAAATAACGAAGTGGGGCTTGGCACCTGGGGCCAACGTCCTGACTTTC
D gene: .
clone size: .
CDR3 length: 20
J gene: TRBJ2-6
V gene: TRBV6-6

CDR3 protein: CAWSVNRVKGYTF
CDR3 DNA: TGTGCCTGGAGTGTAAACCGAGTTAAGGGCTACACCTTC
D gene: .
clone size: .
CDR3 length: 13
J gene: TRBJ1-2
V gene: TRBV30

CDR3 protein: CASITRGGSPLHF
CDR3 DNA: TGTGCCAGCATCACCCGGGGGGGCTCACCCCTCCACTTT
D gene: .
clone size: .
CDR3 length: 13
J gene: TRBJ1-6
V gene: TRBV28

CDR3 protein: CASSLTGLYEQYF
CDR3 DNA: TGTGCCAGCAGTTTAACAGGGCTCTACGAGCAGTACTTC
D gene: .
clone size: .
CDR3 length: 13
J gene: TRBJ2-7
V gene: TRBV27

CDR3 protein: CASSLSLLGGPATQYF
CDR3 DNA: TGTGCCAGCAGTTTATCCCTGTTGGGGGGCCCAGCGACCCAGTACTTC
D gene: .
clone size: .
CDR3 length: 16
J gene: TRBJ2-5
V gene: TRBV27

CDR3 protein: CASSYSVNSPLHF
CDR3 DNA: TGTGCCAGCAGTTACTCGGTGAATTCACCCCTCCACTTT
D gene: .
clone size: .
CDR3 length: 13
J gene: TRBJ1-6
V gene: TRBV6-5

CDR3 protein: CASSYEQGNQPQHF
CDR3 DNA: TGTGCCAGCAGTTACGAACAAGGCAATCAGCCCCAGCATTTT
D gene: .
clone size: .
CDR3 length: 14
J gene: TRBJ1-5
V gene: TRBV6-6

CDR3 protein: CASSEVHNSPLHF
CDR3 DNA: TGTGCCAGCAGTGAGGTCCATAATTCACCCCTCCACTTT
D gene: .
clone size: .
CDR3 length: 13
J gene: TRBJ1-6
V gene: TRBV6-1

CDR3 protein: CASSLTSGIYNEQFF
CDR3 DNA: TGTGCCAGCAGCTTAACTAGCGGGATCTACAATGAGCAGTTCTTC
D gene: TRBD2
clone size: .
CDR3 length: 15
J gene: TRBJ2-1
V gene: TRBV11-1

CDR3 protein: CSVEVRPGNTEAFF
CDR3 DNA: TGCAGCGTTGAAGTCCGTCCGGGGAACACTGAAGCTTTCTTT
D gene: .
clone size: .
CDR3 length: 14
J gene: TRBJ1-1
V gene: TRBV29-1

CDR3 protein: CASSNLGETQYF
CDR3 DNA: TGTGCCAGTAGTAACCTGGGGGAGACCCAGTACTTC
D gene: .
clone size: .
CDR3 length: 12
J gene: TRBJ2-5
V gene: TRBV19

CDR3 protein: CASSRNNEQFF
CDR3 DNA: TGTGCCAGTTCGAGAAACAATGAGCAGTTCTTC
D gene: .
clone size: .
CDR3 length: 11
J gene: TRBJ2-1
V gene: TRBV12-3/TRBV12-4

CDR3 protein: CATSRAGDQPQHF
CDR3 DNA: TGTGCCACCAGCAGAGCAGGGGACCAGCCCCAGCATTTT
D gene: .
clone size: .
CDR3 length: 13
J gene: TRBJ1-5
V gene: TRBV15

CDR3 protein: CASSQDWLSTDTQYF
CDR3 DNA: TGTGCCAGCAGCCAGGATTGGCTTAGCACAGATACGCAGTATTTT
D gene: .
clone size: once
CDR3 length: 15
J gene: TRBJ2-3
V gene: TRBV4-2

CDR3 protein: CASSALGERIFNSPLHF
CDR3 DNA: TGTGCCAGCAGCGCCTTGGGAGAAAGGATTTTTAATTCACCCCTCCACTTT
D gene: .
clone size: .
CDR3 length: 17
J gene: TRBJ1-6
V gene: TRBV27

CDR3 protein: CASSFLSGGNQPQHF
CDR3 DNA: TGTGCCAGCAGTTTTCTTTCGGGGGGCAATCAGCCCCAGCATTTT
D gene: .
clone size: .
CDR3 length: 15
J gene: TRBJ1-5
V gene: TRBV27

CDR3 protein: CASSLLRGSDGYTF
CDR3 DNA: TGCGCCAGCAGCTTGCTTAGGGGCAGCGATGGCTACACCTTC
D gene: .
clone size: .
CDR3 length: 14
J gene: TRBJ1-2
V gene: TRBV5-1

CDR3 protein: CASSSLKGRTNTEAFF
CDR3 DNA: TGTGCCAGCAGCTCCCTTAAAGGCAGGACGAACACTGAAGCTTTCTTT
D gene: .
clone size: .
CDR3 length: 16
J gene: TRBJ1-1
V gene: TRBV11-2

CDR3 protein: CASSQGQFLAKNIQYF
CDR3 DNA: TGTGCCAGCTCACAGGGACAGTTTTTAGCCAAAAACATTCAGTACTTC
D gene: TRBD1
clone size: .
CDR3 length: 16
J gene: TRBJ2-4
V gene: TRBV18

CDR3 protein: CASSSTGDNQPQHF
CDR3 DNA: TGTGCCAGCAGTTCAACAGGGGACAATCAGCCCCAGCATTTT
D gene: TRBD1
clone size: .
CDR3 length: 14
J gene: TRBJ1-5
V gene: TRBV27

CDR3 protein: CASSASSSGNTIYF
CDR3 DNA: TGTGCCAGCAGCGCCAGCAGCTCTGGAAACACCATATATTTT
D gene: .
clone size: .
CDR3 length: 14
J gene: TRBJ1-3
V gene: TRBV2

CDR3 protein: CASSLMGGLGTEGYTF
CDR3 DNA: TGTGCCAGCAGCCTCATGGGAGGTCTCGGTACCGAGGGCTACACCTTC
D gene: .
clone size: .
CDR3 length: 16
J gene: TRBJ1-2
V gene: TRBV7-9

CDR3 protein: CATSDFYRYYSYEQYF
CDR3 DNA: TGTGCCACCAGTGATTTTTACAGATACTACTCCTACGAGCAGTACTTC
D gene: .
clone size: few
CDR3 length: 16
J gene: TRBJ2-7
V gene: TRBV24-1

CDR3 protein: CASSSTSGRILELFF
CDR3 DNA: TGTGCCAGCAGCTCGACTAGCGGGAGAATCTTGGAGCTGTTTTTT
D gene: TRBD2
clone size: once
CDR3 length: 15
J gene: TRBJ2-2
V gene: TRBV28

CDR3 protein: CASSKTSGPYEQYF
CDR3 DNA: TGTGCCAGTAGTAAAACTAGCGGACCCTACGAGCAGTACTTC
D gene: TRBD2
clone size: .
CDR3 length: 14
J gene: TRBJ2-7
V gene: TRBV19

CDR3 protein: CASSRTSGGSYNEQFF
CDR3 DNA: TGTGCCAGCAGCCGGACTAGCGGAGGCTCCTACAATGAGCAGTTCTTC
D gene: TRBD2
clone size: .
CDR3 length: 16
J gene: TRBJ2-1
V gene: TRBV5-5

CDR3 protein: CASSGTGWGTEAFF
CDR3 DNA: TGTGCCAGCAGTGGGACAGGGTGGGGCACTGAAGCTTTCTTT
D gene: TRBD1
clone size: .
CDR3 length: 14
J gene: TRBJ1-1
V gene: TRBV2

CDR3 protein: CASRQGLNSPLHF
CDR3 DNA: TGTGCCAGCAGACAGGGTTTGAATTCACCCCTCCACTTT
D gene: .
clone size: .
CDR3 length: 13
J gene: TRBJ1-6
V gene: TRBV13

CDR3 protein: CATRNSDAKQYF
CDR3 DNA: TGTGCCACTCGAAATTCCGACGCGAAGCAGTACTTC
D gene: .
clone size: .
CDR3 length: 12
J gene: TRBJ2-7
V gene: TRBV19

CDR3 protein: CASSFLRQPGGYTF
CDR3 DNA: TGTGCCAGTAGTTTCCTCAGACAGCCCGGTGGCTACACCTTC
D gene: .
clone size: .
CDR3 length: 14
J gene: TRBJ1-2
V gene: TRBV19

CDR3 protein: CASTPLGIRNSPLHF
CDR3 DNA: TGTGCCAGCACCCCGCTGGGAATTCGTAATTCACCCCTCCACTTT
D gene: .
clone size: .
CDR3 length: 15
J gene: TRBJ1-6
V gene: TRBV28